This note documents a single T cell receptor beta chain sequence. This clone was seen only once. Its antigen specificity is not known. The sample holds no much larger clone one base away, and base qualities are not on file. The data stem from a study of blood T cell repertoires in COVID-19 (dated by TCRdb to 2018 to 2020). As for the study more broadly: Samples covering the acute and convalescent phases of COVID-19 were provided by collaborators in the United States, Italy and Spain. The material from the prospective study consisted of cDNA or gDNA derived from T cells, B-cell-depleted T cells, or PBMCs. Subjects who had been exposed to COVID-19, were actively infected with it, or had recovered from it provided the deeply sampled blood TCRbeta repertoires that made up the dataset. The repertoires were made available in a free public database intended to serve as a resource for research on the immune response to SARS-CoV-2. The samples were drawn from two sources: the first 160 participants of the ongoing ImmuneRACE study, and over 1,000 subjects contributed by 6 global collaborators. Sample metadata almost always included a de-identified subject ID, COVID-19 status, age in years and sex. Where available, HLA class I and class II types were obtained from metadata supplied by the sample provider rather than from assay-based typing. Overall study outcomes, separate from this receptor: How much clinical and demographic metadata was included differed by source and by participant, and the metadata was provided uncurated.

The germline V gene encodes CDR1 LGHDT and CDR2 YNNKEL (reference sequence). The CDR3 sequence holds 14 residues, the cysteine and phenylalanine included. Only the CDR3 part of the read is kept: 42 bases, read in frame from the first base. Trimming costs V 5 bases and J 9 bases, and their ends lie 14 bases apart. At one collaborating source in Seattle, patients were enrolled during active infection and were followed longitudinally through the course of disease. The collaborating institutions used their own protocols to collect whole blood in K2EDTA tubes. For TCRbeta analysis, collaborators shipped samples as frozen whole blood, isolated PBMCs, or DNA extracted from either of those sample types. TCRbeta CDR3 regions were amplified from genomic DNA by means of the immunoSEQ Assay, a bias-controlled multiplex PCR. As for the original processing: The number of nucleated cells in each sample was estimated from the amplification of reference gene primers within the assay. To quantify the absolute abundance of each unique TCRbeta CDR3 rearrangement, sequence reads were collapsed and filtered. For each sample, productive Simpson clonality was calculated by taking the square root of Simpson's diversity index across productive rearrangements. The source is immuneACCESS, and TCRdb retained only in-frame sequences with V and J called. Part of the clones is not carried over; for the studies checked, unresolved V genes explain less than half of this, and the remainder is unexplained. Clone size and the V and J calls come from that table; the DNA yielded D and trimming. Recorded for this sample are roughly 300,000 clones; roughly 90% of them occurred a single time. The top ten clones comprise 1.5% to 2% of the sample.

Sample: peripheral blood. The chain joins TRBV3-1 (or the pseudogene TRBV3-2) to TRBJ1-6; TRBD1 is a weak D gene call, 6 bases matching. The sequence derives from a woman aged 25 to 45 with COVID-19, enrolled during active disease. The CDR3 has the sequence CASSYRGRGSPLHF. The nucleotides read TGTGCCAGCAGCTATAGGGGGAGGGGTTCACCCCTCCACTTT.